Sequencing of this T cell receptor beta chain was carried out in a study of regulatory T cells in long-lasting Graves disease. Only a few counts were recorded for this clonotype. Building of the TCR beta libraries involved iRepertoire HTBI primers and Arm-PCR of CDR3 regions. TCRdb reprocessed the multiplex PCR reads via MiXCR and lists one record per CDR3 protein. The data hold 540,000 or so distinct CDR3 sequences, with approximately 15% observed a single time. The time point is: newly diagnosed GD, antithyroid drugs for less than 3 months. Preparation of the TCR library used RNA extracted from PBMCs. Trimming removed 0 bases from V and 3 bases from J, with 12 bases in between. This CDR3 has 16 amino acids. Germline assignment: CDR1 LNHDA and CDR2 SQIVND (reference sequence). This sample was also put to use in a study of T cells in Graves' hyperthyroidism and ophthalmopathy. This second study notes: In the blood, most expanded thyroid clonotypes above 0.001 appeared as well.

This TCR was recovered from a young man with Graves disease. The sample in question was peripheral blood mononuclear cells (PBMCs), obtained at new diagnosis, from a patient treated with antithyroid drugs. The rearrangement joins TRBV19 to TRBJ1-5; D is ambiguous. The CDR3 DNA sequence: TGTGCCAGTAGTATAGACCTAGACCTAATCAATCAGCCCCAGCATTTT. This translates into CASSIDLDLINQPQHF.